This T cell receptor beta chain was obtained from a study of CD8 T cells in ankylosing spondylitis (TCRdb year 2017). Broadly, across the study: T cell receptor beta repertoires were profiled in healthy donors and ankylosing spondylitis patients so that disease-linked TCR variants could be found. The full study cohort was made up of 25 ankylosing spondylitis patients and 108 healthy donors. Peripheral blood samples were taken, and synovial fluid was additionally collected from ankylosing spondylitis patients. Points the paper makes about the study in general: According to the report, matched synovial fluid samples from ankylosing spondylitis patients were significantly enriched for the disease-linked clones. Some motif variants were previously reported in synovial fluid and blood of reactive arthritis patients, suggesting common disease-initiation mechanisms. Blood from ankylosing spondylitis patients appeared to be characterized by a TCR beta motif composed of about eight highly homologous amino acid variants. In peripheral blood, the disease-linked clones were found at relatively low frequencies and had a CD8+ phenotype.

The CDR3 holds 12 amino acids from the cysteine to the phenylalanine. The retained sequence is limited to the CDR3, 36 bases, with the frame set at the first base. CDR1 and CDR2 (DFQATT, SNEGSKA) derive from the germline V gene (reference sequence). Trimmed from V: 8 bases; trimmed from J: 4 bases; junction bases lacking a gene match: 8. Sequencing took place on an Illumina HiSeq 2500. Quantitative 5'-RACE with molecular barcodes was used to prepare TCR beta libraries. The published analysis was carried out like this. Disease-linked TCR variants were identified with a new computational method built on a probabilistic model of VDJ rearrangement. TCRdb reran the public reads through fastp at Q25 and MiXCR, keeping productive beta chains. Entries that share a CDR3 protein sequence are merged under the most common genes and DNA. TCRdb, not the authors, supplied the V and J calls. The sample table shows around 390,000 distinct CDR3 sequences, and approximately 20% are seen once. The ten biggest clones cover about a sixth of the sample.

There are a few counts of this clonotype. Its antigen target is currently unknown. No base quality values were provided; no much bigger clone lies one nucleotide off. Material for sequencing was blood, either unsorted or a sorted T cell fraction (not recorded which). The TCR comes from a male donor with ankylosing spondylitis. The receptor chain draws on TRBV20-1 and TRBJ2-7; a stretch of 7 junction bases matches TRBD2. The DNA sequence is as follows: TGCAGTTGCGCGACTAGCTCTTACGAGCAGTACTTC. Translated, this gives CSCATSSYEQYF.